The 23 T cell receptor beta chains below come from one sample, sequenced in a study of PD-1 blockade in mismatch repair-deficient tumors (dated by TCRdb to 2016 to 2017). Preparation of the library involved the immunoSEQ multiplex PCR assay. TCRdb holds this immuneACCESS table with in-frame rearrangements only. Some clones are missing; in checked studies, unresolved V genes explain under half, and the rest has no known cause. This sample lists around 14,000 clones; less than 85% were detected once. The leading ten clones occupy approximately 9.9% of the sample. These receptors' antigens are unknown. The time point tag for this specimen amounts to: roughly 11-day in vitro stimulation with candidate neoantigen peptide 5. Specimen: cells cultured in vitro, collected from a patient treated with pembrolizumab. All receptors derive from an adult with mismatch repair-deficient cancer.

The rearrangement joins TRBV28 to TRBJ1-1, with a possible D match to TRBD1 (6 bases). Deletions cut 0 bases from V and 3 bases from J, with 11 bases between. Looked up from germline, CDR1 is MDHEN and CDR2 is SYDVKM. The CDR3 has 15 amino acids. CDR3 coding DNA: TGTGCCAGCAGTTTATGGGTCGGGGGCGACACTGAAGCTTTCTTT. Encoded protein: CASSLWVGGDTEAFF.

The chain couples TRBV28 to TRBJ2-2; 7 bases fit TRBD2. Losses at the gene ends were 2 bases for V and 5 bases for J; bases not matched to a gene: 11. Germline V CDR1 and CDR2: MDHEN, SYDVKM. The CDR3 covers 17 residues. In DNA, the CDR3 is TGTGCCAGCAGTTTAACCCCTTGGGCGGGAGATACCGGGGAGCTGTTTTTT. Residues: CASSLTPWAGDTGELFF.

This clone was observed a handful of times. CDR3 coding DNA: TGTGCCATCAGTGTTTCAGATACGCAGTATTTT. Translated: CAISVSDTQYF. The rearrangement uses TRBV10-3 and TRBJ2-3; D gene ambiguous. The CDR3 is made up of 11 amino acids. The germline gives CDR1 ENHRY, CDR2 SYGVKD. V shed 4 bases and J shed 4 bases, with 3 bases lying between them.

V gene TRBV6-6 combines with J gene TRBJ2-1; no definite D call. The germline V and J ends were trimmed by 2 bases and 12 bases, with 14 bases remaining between them. This CDR3 is built from 13 residues. Germline lookup yields CDR1 MNHNY and CDR2 SVGAGI (reference sequence). The CDR3 bases are TGTGCCAGCAGTTACCCTCCCCCTCAAGGGCAGTTCTTC. This codes for CASSYPPPQGQFF.

The gene calls are TRBV27 and TRBJ2-1, with 11 bases identical to TRBD2. Germline assignment: CDR1 MNHEY and CDR2 SMNVEV (reference sequence). J was trimmed by 4 bases and V by 3 bases; bases with no gene match: 8. The CDR3 covers 17 residues. CDR3 sequence (DNA): TGTGCCAGCAGTTTCCTTAATATAGCGGGAGGGTACAATGAGCAGTTCTTC. As protein: CASSFLNIAGGYNEQFF.

This clone has just a few counts. The chain has TRBV6-1 and TRBJ2-7, with TRBD2 as a possible D gene (6 bases). The CDR3 consists of 13 residues. Germline V gene data show CDR1 as MNHNS and CDR2 as SASEGT. V was cut by 7 bases and J by 7 bases, with 17 bases left in between. CDR3 sequence: CASTLAASREQYF. The CDR3 DNA follows: TGTGCCAGCACACTAGCTGCCTCTAGGGAGCAGTACTTC.

The rearrangement links TRBV9 to TRBJ2-7; D is undetermined. Trimming took 0 bases from V and 0 from J, leaving 10 bases between them. Germline V gene lookup returns CDR1 SGDLS and CDR2 YYNGEE. This CDR3 is built from 15 residues. The CDR3 DNA follows: TGTGCCAGCAGCGTAGGTTTTGGGAACTCCTACGAGCAGTACTTC. It yields the protein CASSVGFGNSYEQYF.

This clone was seen a few times. This sequence joins TRBV11-2 and TRBJ1-2; possible D gene TRBD1, 6 bases. Germline V lookup: CDR1 SGHAT, CDR2 FQNNGV. This CDR3 comprises 16 residues. The V gene lost 4 bases and the J gene lost 4 bases, with 19 bases spanning the gap. The CDR3: CASSSRLTGSSYGYTF. CDR3 bases: TGTGCCAGCAGCTCAAGATTGACAGGATCCTCCTATGGCTACACCTTC.

The rearrangement joins TRBV5-1 to TRBJ2-2; the D gene is possibly TRBD2 (6 bases). CDR3 length: 17 amino acids. Trimming removed 3 bases from V and 2 bases from J, with 17 bases in between. Germline CDR1 reads SGHRS; CDR2 reads YFSETQ. CDR3 DNA: TGCGCCAGCAGCTCTCGACTAGAGGCCTTAAACACCGGGGAGCTGTTTTTT. This translates into CASSSRLEALNTGELFF.

This rearrangement joins TRBV21-1 to TRBJ2-3; the table's D gene call, TRBD1, was not cross checked with the DNA. TRBV21-1 is designated a pseudogene. The CDR3 totals 18 residues. The CDR3 region is CASSNQDRANSSTDTQYF. The CDR3 DNA reads as TGTGCCAGCAGCAACCAGGACAGGGCGAACTCTAGCACAGATACGCAGTATTTT.

The rearrangement uses TRBV19 and TRBJ2-1; 16 nucleotides line up with TRBD2. CDR3 length equals 19 residues. V was pared by 3 bases and J by 4 bases, with 9 bases of the junction left unmatched. Germline V gives CDR1 LNHDA, CDR2 SQIVND (reference sequence). CDR3 coding DNA: TGTGCCAGTAGTATTGGAAGGGGGACTAGCGGGAGGGGATACAATGAGCAGTTCTTC. Protein sequence: CASSIGRGTSGRGYNEQFF. Combining the CDR3 with reference TRBV19 and TRBJ2-1 gives the whole variable domain DGGITQSPKYLFRKEGQNVTLSCEQNLNHDAMYWYRQDPGQGLRLIYYSQIVNDFQKGDIAEGYSVSREKKESFPLTVTSAQKNPTAFYLCASSIGRGTSGRGYNEQFFGPGTRLTVL.

V usage is TRBV14 and J usage is TRBJ2-1; 7 nucleotides line up with TRBD2. CDR1 is SGHDN and CDR2 is FVKESK in the germline V gene. Germline trimming cut 3 bases from V and 0 bases from J; bases unmatched to any gene: 11. The CDR3 length is 18 residues. The CDR3 region is CASSHHGRGTSSYNEQFF. The CDR3 DNA reads TGTGCCAGCAGCCACCATGGGAGGGGAACAAGCTCCTACAATGAGCAGTTCTTC.

The rearrangement uses TRBV15 and TRBJ1-5; no definite D call. V dropped 1 base and J dropped 2 bases, with 6 bases sitting between them. This CDR3 comprises 14 residues. CDR1 is LNHNV, CDR2 YYDKDF, per germline (reference sequence). The CDR3 spells CATSRGVGNQPQHF. CDR3 nucleotide sequence: TGTGCCACCAGCAGAGGGGTGGGCAATCAGCCCCAGCATTTT.

V usage is TRBV18 and J usage is TRBJ1-1; no reliable D call. V gave up 6 bases and J gave up 1 base, with 12 bases separating them. The CDR3 length is 14 residues. CDR1 KGHSH and CDR2 LQKENI come from the germline V gene. The CDR3 DNA reads as TGTGCCAGCTCTACTCTGGACGAGAACACTGAAGCTTTCTTT. Translating it yields CASSTLDENTEAFF.

This clone was seen more than once but under ten times. For the CDR3, the DNA is TGTGCCAGCAGGCCGACAGGTAAATATGGCTACACCTTC. Translated, it gives CASRPTGKYGYTF. The V gene is TRBV7-4, the J gene TRBJ1-2; TRBD1 might be the D (6 bases). This CDR3 contains 13 residues. Germline assignment: CDR1 SGHVT and CDR2 SQSDAQ. The V end lost 6 bases, the J end lost 5 bases, and 13 bases lay between the germline ends.

This chain joins TRBV27 and TRBJ2-7; perhaps TRBD2 as D (5 bases). The CDR3 runs to 12 residues. The V end was cut by 5 bases, the J end by 4 bases, with 9 bases between. Germline assignment: CDR1 MNHEY and CDR2 SMNVEV (reference sequence). CDR3 sequence (DNA): TGTGCCAGCAGTGACGGACTGTACGAGCAGTACTTC. Translating it yields CASSDGLYEQYF.

Of note for this clone: Germline and junction disagree at one end, which may indicate a read error. The chain links TRBV7-8 to TRBJ2-7; 11 nucleotides agree with TRBD2. CDR1 and CDR2 (germline): SGHVS, FQNEAQ. This CDR3 contains 14 residues. The CDR3 bases are TGTGCCAGCAGCCTAGCGGGAGGTTACTACGAGCAGTACTTC. This gives the protein CASSLAGGYYEQYF.

V is TRBV9 and J is TRBJ2-1, with 7 bases fitting TRBD2. Germline values: CDR1 SGDLS, CDR2 YYNGEE. The J segment lost 8 bases and the V segment lost 4 bases, leaving 12 bases of the junction unmatched. The CDR3 spans 15 residues. CDR3 DNA sequence: TGTGCCAGCAGCCCACGCGGGGACTATCTGCATGAGCAGTTCTTC. This translates into CASSPRGDYLHEQFF.

This rearrangement joins TRBV7-9 to TRBJ2-1, with 10 bases identical to TRBD2. This CDR3 contains 16 residues. The germline gives CDR1 SEHNR, CDR2 FQNEAQ (reference sequence). V lost 2 bases, J lost 3 bases, and 4 bases stayed unmatched. CDR3 DNA: TGTGCCAGCAGCTTAAACCTAGCGGGAGTCTACAATGAGCAGTTCTTC. This gives the protein CASSLNLAGVYNEQFF.

The chain links TRBV4-1 to TRBJ1-5, with a possible D match to TRBD1 (5 bases). Germline lookup yields CDR1 MGHRA and CDR2 YSYEKL. CDR3 length: 15 residues. The V gene lost 0 bases and the J gene lost 6 bases, with 12 bases spanning the gap. CDR3 sequence: CASSQDWGDGQPQHF. The CDR3 DNA is TGCGCCAGCAGCCAAGATTGGGGGGATGGTCAGCCCCAGCATTTT.

The chain uses TRBV13 and TRBJ2-1, with D possibly being TRBD2 (6 bases). V lost 3 bases to trimming and J lost 5 bases, with 11 bases between them. Germline values: CDR1 PRHDT, CDR2 FYEKMQ (reference sequence). The CDR3 loop spans 14 amino acids. In DNA, the CDR3 is TGTGCCAGCAGCTTGACTAGGTGGGACAATGAGCAGTTCTTC. Translating gives CASSLTRWDNEQFF. Combining the CDR3 with reference TRBV13 and TRBJ2-1 gives the whole variable domain AAGVIQSPRHLIKEKRETATLKCYPIPRHDTVYWYQQGPGQDPQFLISFYEKMQSDKGSIPDRFSAQQFSDYHSELNMSSLELGDSALYFCASSLTRWDNEQFFGPGTRLTVL.

The J gene is TRBJ2-1, the V gene TRBV29-1; 11 bases fit TRBD2. The CDR3 totals 18 residues. The junction had 13 bases not matched to a gene; V was cut back by 1 base and J by 5 bases. Germline CDR1 is SQVTM and CDR2 is ANQGSEA. CDR3 in amino acids: CSVEALAGVVNTDNEQFF. In DNA form, the CDR3 reads TGCAGCGTTGAAGCACTAGCGGGAGTTGTGAACACTGACAATGAGCAGTTCTTC.

The genes are TRBV4-1 and TRBJ2-1; maybe TRBD2 (6 bases). In germline, CDR1 is MGHRA, CDR2 YSYEKL. Trimming shortened V by 2 bases and J by 2 bases, and 19 bases separated the two germline ends. The CDR3 has 18 residues. The chain's CDR3 is CASSQRGSSAFTYNEQFF. The CDR3 DNA sequence: TGCGCCAGCAGCCAAAGGGGATCTAGCGCCTTCACCTACAATGAGCAGTTCTTC.